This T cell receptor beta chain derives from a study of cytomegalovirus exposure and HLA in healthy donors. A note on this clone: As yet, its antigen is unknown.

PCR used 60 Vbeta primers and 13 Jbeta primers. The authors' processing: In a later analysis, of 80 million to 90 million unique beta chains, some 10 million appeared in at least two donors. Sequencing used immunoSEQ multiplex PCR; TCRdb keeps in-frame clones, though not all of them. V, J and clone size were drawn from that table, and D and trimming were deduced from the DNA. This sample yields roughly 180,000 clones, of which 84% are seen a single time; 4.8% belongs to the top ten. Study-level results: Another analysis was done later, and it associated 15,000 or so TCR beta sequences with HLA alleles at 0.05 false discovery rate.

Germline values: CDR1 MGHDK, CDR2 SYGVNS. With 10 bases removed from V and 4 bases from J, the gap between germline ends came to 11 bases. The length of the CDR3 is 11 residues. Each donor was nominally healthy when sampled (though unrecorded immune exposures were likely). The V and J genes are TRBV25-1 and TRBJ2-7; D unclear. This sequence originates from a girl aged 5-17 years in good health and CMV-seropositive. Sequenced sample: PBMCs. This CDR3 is CATASGYEQYF. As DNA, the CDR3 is TGTGCCACTGCGTCCGGGTACGAGCAGTACTTC.